This entry is about one TCR beta chain. Its cognate antigen is unknown. The data are from a study of T cell repertoires in cytomegalovirus infection. Study-wide background: Public TCR beta signatures provided an indication of both CMV infection and a matching HLA type. General study points: Dominating the ex vivo response were TCR beta clonotypes that were CMV-specific and HLA-C-restricted.

Germline CDR1 is MNHNY and CDR2 is SVGAGI (reference sequence). The V end was cut by 5 bases, the J end by 7 bases, with 14 bases between. This CDR3 is 13 amino acids long. TCRdb fed the reads into MiXCR, producing one record per CDR3 protein. Of more than 400,000 distinct CDR3 sequences in the sample, around a quarter were seen once. The specimen was PBMCs. V usage is TRBV6-6 and J usage is TRBJ2-5, with D possibly matching TRBD1 (5 bases). This sequence originates from a human donor in good health (CMV status not recorded). Some clones in this sample may be carry-over from other donors' samples. The CDR3 nucleotides are TGTGCCAGCAGTGCTGTAGGGGAAGGGACCCAGTACTTC. Encoded protein: CASSAVGEGTQYF.